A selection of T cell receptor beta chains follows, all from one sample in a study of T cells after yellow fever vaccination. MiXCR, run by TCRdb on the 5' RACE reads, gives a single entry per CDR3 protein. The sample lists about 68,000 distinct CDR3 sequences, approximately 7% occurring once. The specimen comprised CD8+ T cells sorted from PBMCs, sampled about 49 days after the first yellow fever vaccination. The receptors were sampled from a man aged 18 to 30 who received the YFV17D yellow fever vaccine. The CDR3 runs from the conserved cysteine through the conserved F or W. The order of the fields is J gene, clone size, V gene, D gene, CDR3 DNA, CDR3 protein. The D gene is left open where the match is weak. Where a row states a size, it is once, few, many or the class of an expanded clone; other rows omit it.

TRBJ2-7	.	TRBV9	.	TGTGCCAGCAGCGTAGCGCAGGGTAGTTACGAGCAGTACTTC	CASSVAQGSYEQYF
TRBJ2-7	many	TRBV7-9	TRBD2	TGTGCCAGCAGCCCTGGACTAGCGGGGGGCCCGTCCCTCGAGCAGTACTTC	CASSPGLAGGPSLEQYF
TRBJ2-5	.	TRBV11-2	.	TGTGCCAGCAGCTCACTCCCTGGGACCCCCGGAGAGACCCAGTACTTC	CASSSLPGTPGETQYF
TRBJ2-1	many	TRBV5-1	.	TGCGCCAGCAGCTTTGGACAGAACAATGAGCAGTTCTTC	CASSFGQNNEQFF
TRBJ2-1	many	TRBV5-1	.	TGCGCCAGCAGCTCCTCCTCGGGGGATCCCGGATACAATGAGCAGTTCTTC	CASSSSSGDPGYNEQFF
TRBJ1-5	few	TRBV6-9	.	TGTGCCAGCAGTTATTCGCCCGGGGTGGGCAATCAGCCCCAGCATTTT	CASSYSPGVGNQPQHF
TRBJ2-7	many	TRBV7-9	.	TGTGCCAGCAGCTTAGAGGCCAGGAGCTACGAGCAGTACTTC	CASSLEARSYEQYF
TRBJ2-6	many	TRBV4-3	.	TGCGCCAGCACCCGGGGGGACAGCAGCTCTGGGGCCAACGTCCTGACTTTC	CASTRGDSSSGANVLTF
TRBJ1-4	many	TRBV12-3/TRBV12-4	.	TGTGCCAGCAGTTTGTCTCTGGGGGGAAAACTGTTTTTT	CASSLSLGGKLFF
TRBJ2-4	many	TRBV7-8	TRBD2	TGTGCCAGCAGCTTAGGTAGCGGACTAGCGGGTCTCCGCCTCTTC	CASSLGSGLAGLRLF
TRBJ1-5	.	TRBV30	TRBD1	TGTGCCTGTTCGACAGGGTTGTATAGCAATCAGCCCCAGCATTTT	CACSTGLYSNQPQHF
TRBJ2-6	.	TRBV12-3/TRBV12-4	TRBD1	TGTGCCAGCACGAAGACAGGGGCTGGGGCCAACGTCCTGACTTTC	CASTKTGAGANVLTF
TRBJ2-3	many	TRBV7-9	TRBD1	TGTGCCAGCAGCTTAATTGGGACAGGAGGAGATACGCAGTATTTT	CASSLIGTGGDTQYF
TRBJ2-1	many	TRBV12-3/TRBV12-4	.	TGTGCCAGCAGACTAAATAATGAGCAGTTCTTC	CASRLNNEQFF
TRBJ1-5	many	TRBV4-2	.	TGTGCCAGCAGCCCCCAAGAAGGACAGAGGAATCAGCCCCAGCATTTT	CASSPQEGQRNQPQHF
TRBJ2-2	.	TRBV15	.	TGTGCCACCAGCAGAGAACCGGGGGCAGTCACCGGGGAGCTGTTTTTT	CATSREPGAVTGELFF
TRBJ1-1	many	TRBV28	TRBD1	TGTGCCAGCAGCTTCACTCGACAGGGAGTAGGCGACACTGAAGCTTTCTTT	CASSFTRQGVGDTEAFF
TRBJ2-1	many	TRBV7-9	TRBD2	TGTGCCAGCACCCTAAGACTAGCGGGGAATGAGCAGTTCTTC	CASTLRLAGNEQFF
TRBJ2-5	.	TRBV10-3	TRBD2	TGTGCCATCAGTTTAGCGGGGGGGCAAGAGACCCAGTACTTC	CAISLAGGQETQYF
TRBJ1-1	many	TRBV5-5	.	TGTGCCAGCAGCCGGGAGGGGCTGGGCACTGAAGCTTTCTTT	CASSREGLGTEAFF
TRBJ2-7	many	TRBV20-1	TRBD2	TGCAGTGCTAGAGATAGGACTAGCGGGAGGTTGCAGTACTTC	CSARDRTSGRLQYF
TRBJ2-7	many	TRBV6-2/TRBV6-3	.	TGTGCCAGCAGTTACTCTGCGGGGCGAGGGTTATACGAGCAGTACTTC	CASSYSAGRGLYEQYF
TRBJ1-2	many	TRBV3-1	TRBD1	TGTGCCAGCAGCCCTTCTGACAGGGGGCCGTATGGCTACACCTTC	CASSPSDRGPYGYTF
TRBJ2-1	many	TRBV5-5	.	TGTGCCAGCAGCGAGCTGGGGGGCCTCCTAGACAATGAGCAGTTCTTC	CASSELGGLLDNEQFF
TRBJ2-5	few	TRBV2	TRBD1	TGTGCCAGCACCTCGGGACAGGCGACTCAAGAGACCCAGTACTTC	CASTSGQATQETQYF
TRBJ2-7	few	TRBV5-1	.	TGCGCCAGCAGCCCTGTGCGGGGACAAACCTACGAGCAGTACTTC	CASSPVRGQTYEQYF
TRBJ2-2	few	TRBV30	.	TGTGCCTGGGATAGTTCCGGGGAGCTGTTTTTT	CAWDSSGELFF
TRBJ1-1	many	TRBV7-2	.	TGTGCCAGCAGCTTAGCCCCGAGCACTGAAGCTTTCTTT	CASSLAPSTEAFF
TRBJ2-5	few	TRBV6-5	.	TGTGCCAGCAGTTACGGCGGGGGCGGGGGAGAGACCCAGTACTTC	CASSYGGGGGETQYF
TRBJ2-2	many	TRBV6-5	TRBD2	TGTGCCAGCAGTACTAGCGGAGGCGGGGAGCTGTTTTTT	CASSTSGGGELFF
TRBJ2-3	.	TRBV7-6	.	TGTGCCAGCAGCCTGTTGGATACGCAGTATTTT	CASSLLDTQYF
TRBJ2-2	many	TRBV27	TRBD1	TGTGCCAGCAGTTTGTACAGGGGGGACACCGGGGAGCTGTTTTTT	CASSLYRGDTGELFF
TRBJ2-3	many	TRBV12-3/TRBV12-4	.	TGTGCCAGCAGCGCGACTTCGGATGGTACGCAGTATTTT	CASSATSDGTQYF
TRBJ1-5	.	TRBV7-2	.	TGTGCCAGCAGCTTGCGGGTGTCCGGGGGACAGCCCCAGCATTTT	CASSLRVSGGQPQHF
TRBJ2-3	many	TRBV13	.	TGTGCCAGCAGCTGGGGACTGTCGGGCCCAGATACGCAGTATTTT	CASSWGLSGPDTQYF